The source of this TCR beta chain is a study of cytomegalovirus exposure and HLA in healthy donors. Findings and limits, study-wide: Apparent HLA restriction characterized most CMV-associated TCR beta chains in a later analysis. While the bulk of TCR sequences proved rare, some public TCRs turned up in many donors.

PCR involved 60 Vbeta and 13 Jbeta primers. Assay: immunoSEQ multiplex PCR; the TCRdb copy retains only in-frame clones and omits some. Of about 210,000 clones in the sample, approximately 80% were seen once. In regard to this clone: Its antigen is not known.

The clonotype was recovered from a man aged 25-40 years in good health and CMV-seronegative. The specimen sequenced was PBMCs.

CDR3 region: CASSFPGQGVEQYF. The CDR3 DNA reads as TGTGCCAGCAGCTTCCCAGGACAGGGTGTCGAGCAGTACTTC. This rearrangement joins TRBV5-4 to TRBJ2-7; TRBD1 matches at 8 bases. Looked up from germline, CDR1 is SGHNT and CDR2 is YYREEE (reference sequence). Losses at the gene ends were 2 bases for V and 6 bases for J; bases not matched to a gene: 7. CDR3 length: 14 residues.